The rows below give T cell receptor beta chains drawn from one sample of a study of control samples from healthy donors and cancer patients. The data were produced by immunoSEQ multiplex PCR, yet TCRdb's version contains in-frame clones alone and is incomplete. Of 150,000 to 180,000 clones in the sample, approximately 93% were seen once. Sequenced input: blood. These receptors were taken from a middle-aged man in good health. Each CDR3 is given with its conserved first and last residue. The D gene is left open where the match is weak. Only some rows state a clone size, as once, few, many or a class for expanded clones.

j_gene: TRBJ1-1; d_gene: TRBD1; abundance: NA; v_gene: TRBV7-2; CDR3nt: TGTGCCAGCAGCCGGGACAGGTACACTGAAGCTTTCTTT; CDR3aa: CASSRDRYTEAFF
j_gene: TRBJ1-4; d_gene: TRBD1; abundance: NA; v_gene: TRBV28; CDR3nt: TGTGCCAGCAGTTTAGGGACAGGGCCTAATGAAAAACTGTTTTTT; CDR3aa: CASSLGTGPNEKLFF
j_gene: TRBJ2-1; d_gene: NA; abundance: once; v_gene: TRBV7-9; CDR3nt: TGTGCCAGCAGACCAAACGGGGGCAACGAGCAGTTCTTC; CDR3aa: CASRPNGGNEQFF
j_gene: TRBJ1-1; d_gene: NA; abundance: NA; v_gene: TRBV19; CDR3nt: TGTGCCAGTAGTATAGGGCGCGTTGGTTCCAGGGGCACTGAAGCTTTCTTT; CDR3aa: CASSIGRVGSRGTEAFF
j_gene: TRBJ1-2; d_gene: NA; abundance: NA; v_gene: TRBV5-5; CDR3nt: TGTGCCAGCAGCTTGGAGCCAGGGAGATTCTATGGCTACACCTTC; CDR3aa: CASSLEPGRFYGYTF
j_gene: TRBJ2-1; d_gene: NA; abundance: NA; v_gene: TRBV27; CDR3nt: TGTGCCAGCGGTCCGGGTGGGGGGGCTAAACGGCAGTTCTTC; CDR3aa: CASGPGGGAKRQFF
j_gene: TRBJ2-7; d_gene: NA; abundance: NA; v_gene: TRBV5-1; CDR3nt: TGCGCCAGCAGCTTGGAGGGAAGAGCATACGAGCAGTACTTC; CDR3aa: CASSLEGRAYEQYF
j_gene: TRBJ1-1; d_gene: NA; abundance: NA; v_gene: TRBV4-1; CDR3nt: TGCGCCAGCAGAGACCAGGGCGTGAACACTGAAGCTTTCTTT; CDR3aa: CASRDQGVNTEAFF
j_gene: TRBJ2-7; d_gene: NA; abundance: NA; v_gene: TRBV7-8; CDR3nt: TGTGCCAGCAGCTTTGAGGTTGCCTACGAGCAGTACTTC; CDR3aa: CASSFEVAYEQYF
j_gene: TRBJ1-1; d_gene: NA; abundance: NA; v_gene: TRBV27; CDR3nt: TGTGCCAGCAGTTTCGGGGGGCTGGGTGGCACTGAAGCTTTCTTT; CDR3aa: CASSFGGLGGTEAFF
j_gene: TRBJ1-2; d_gene: NA; abundance: NA; v_gene: TRBV6-5; CDR3nt: TGTGCCAGCAGCGGCCCCCCGAGGGCTAACTATGGCTACACCTTC; CDR3aa: CASSGPPRANYGYTF
j_gene: TRBJ1-5; d_gene: NA; abundance: NA; v_gene: TRBV15; CDR3nt: TGTGCCACCAGCACTTCGGCAGGGGTACTAGGCAATCAGCCCCAGCATTTT; CDR3aa: CATSTSAGVLGNQPQHF
j_gene: TRBJ1-2; d_gene: NA; abundance: NA; v_gene: TRBV6-1; CDR3nt: TGTGCCAGCAGTGAAGCAGGGTCCTATGGCTACACCTTC; CDR3aa: CASSEAGSYGYTF
j_gene: TRBJ2-7; d_gene: NA; abundance: NA; v_gene: TRBV6-2/TRBV6-3; CDR3nt: TGTGCCAGCAGTTACGTTAGGGTGGGCGAGCAGTACTTC; CDR3aa: CASSYVRVGEQYF
j_gene: TRBJ2-7; d_gene: NA; abundance: NA; v_gene: TRBV7-6; CDR3nt: TGTGCCAGCAGCCTTAACCAGGGTTACGAGCAGTACTTC; CDR3aa: CASSLNQGYEQYF
j_gene: TRBJ2-1; d_gene: TRBD2; abundance: NA; v_gene: TRBV7-2; CDR3nt: TGTGCCAGCAGCTTAAGCGGGGGGTCCTACAATGAGCAGTTCTTC; CDR3aa: CASSLSGGSYNEQFF
j_gene: TRBJ1-2; d_gene: NA; abundance: once; v_gene: TRBV5-1; CDR3nt: TGCGCCAGCAGCTTGGGAGACAGTGGACAGGGCTACACCTTC; CDR3aa: CASSLGDSGQGYTF
j_gene: TRBJ1-1; d_gene: NA; abundance: NA; v_gene: TRBV19; CDR3nt: TGTGCCAGTAGTATAGGGGGGATGAACACTGAAGCTTTCTTT; CDR3aa: CASSIGGMNTEAFF
j_gene: TRBJ2-2; d_gene: TRBD2; abundance: NA; v_gene: TRBV29-1; CDR3nt: TGCAGCGTTGGGCGACTAGCGGGTGACACCGGGGAGCTGTTTTTT; CDR3aa: CSVGRLAGDTGELFF
j_gene: TRBJ1-2; d_gene: NA; abundance: NA; v_gene: TRBV6-5; CDR3nt: TGTGCCAGCAGTTTTGGGACGGATTATGGCTACACCTTC; CDR3aa: CASSFGTDYGYTF
j_gene: TRBJ2-7; d_gene: NA; abundance: NA; v_gene: TRBV7-9; CDR3nt: TGTGCCAGCAGCTTAGTTGGGGGGCCCTACGAGCAGTACTTC; CDR3aa: CASSLVGGPYEQYF
j_gene: TRBJ1-4; d_gene: NA; abundance: NA; v_gene: TRBV15; CDR3nt: TGTGCCACCAGCAGAGATGGACGGGGAGCAACTAATGAAAAACTGTTTTTT; CDR3aa: CATSRDGRGATNEKLFF
j_gene: TRBJ1-6; d_gene: TRBD1; abundance: NA; v_gene: TRBV10-1; CDR3nt: TGCGCCAGCAGTGAGAACAGGGGAGGTTCACCCCTCCACTTT; CDR3aa: CASSENRGGSPLHF
j_gene: TRBJ2-4; d_gene: NA; abundance: NA; v_gene: TRBV27; CDR3nt: TGTGCCAGCAGTGGGTTAGCCAAAAACATTCAGTACTTC; CDR3aa: CASSGLAKNIQYF
j_gene: TRBJ1-1; d_gene: NA; abundance: NA; v_gene: TRBV5-6; CDR3nt: TGTGCCAGCAGCTTGTCTGCAGGTCGGGCTGAAGCTTTCTTT; CDR3aa: CASSLSAGRAEAFF
j_gene: TRBJ1-5; d_gene: NA; abundance: NA; v_gene: TRBV6-5; CDR3nt: TGTGCCAGTAAACAGGGACTAGGACCCAATCAGCCCCAGCATTTT; CDR3aa: CASKQGLGPNQPQHF
j_gene: TRBJ2-7; d_gene: NA; abundance: NA; v_gene: TRBV6-5; CDR3nt: TGTGCCAGCAGTTACGCCCAGGTGAGCTCCTACGAGCAGTACTTC; CDR3aa: CASSYAQVSSYEQYF
j_gene: TRBJ1-6; d_gene: NA; abundance: once; v_gene: TRBV6-5; CDR3nt: TGTGCCAGCGCAGGGGTCTCACCCCTCCACTTT; CDR3aa: CASAGVSPLHF
j_gene: TRBJ2-3; d_gene: NA; abundance: NA; v_gene: TRBV7-8; CDR3nt: TGTGCCAGCCGAAGGACCGGTAATACGCAGTATTTT; CDR3aa: CASRRTGNTQYF
j_gene: TRBJ2-1; d_gene: NA; abundance: NA; v_gene: TRBV7-9; CDR3nt: TGTGCCAGCAGCTTTCAGGGTGGGGGTGAGCAGTTCTTC; CDR3aa: CASSFQGGGEQFF
j_gene: TRBJ1-1; d_gene: TRBD1; abundance: NA; v_gene: TRBV6-2/TRBV6-3; CDR3nt: TGTGCCAGCAGTTACCACGGGACAGGGATGGGGACTGAAGCTTTCTTT; CDR3aa: CASSYHGTGMGTEAFF
j_gene: TRBJ2-5; d_gene: NA; abundance: NA; v_gene: TRBV7-8; CDR3nt: TGTGCCAGCAGCGCCCTGACGGGTAGGGGGGAGACCCAGTACTTC; CDR3aa: CASSALTGRGETQYF
j_gene: TRBJ1-5; d_gene: NA; abundance: NA; v_gene: TRBV12-3/TRBV12-4; CDR3nt: TGTGCCAGCAGTTTTGGGGGTTGGCCCCAGCATTTT; CDR3aa: CASSFGGWPQHF
j_gene: TRBJ1-5; d_gene: TRBD1; abundance: NA; v_gene: TRBV7-9; CDR3nt: TGTGCCAGCAGCCCCACAGGGGGCGATCAGCCCCAGCATTTT; CDR3aa: CASSPTGGDQPQHF
j_gene: TRBJ1-4; d_gene: NA; abundance: once; v_gene: TRBV20-1; CDR3nt: TGCAGTGCTAGTATTGCGATAGCAACTAATGAAAAACTGTTTTTT; CDR3aa: CSASIAIATNEKLFF
j_gene: TRBJ1-1; d_gene: NA; abundance: few; v_gene: TRBV30; CDR3nt: TGTGCCTGGGGAAAGAACACTGAAGCTTTCTTT; CDR3aa: CAWGKNTEAFF
j_gene: TRBJ1-1; d_gene: NA; abundance: NA; v_gene: TRBV6-4; CDR3nt: TGTGCCAGCAGGGATACATCTTTGGGCACTGAAGCTTTCTTT; CDR3aa: CASRDTSLGTEAFF
j_gene: TRBJ1-4; d_gene: TRBD1; abundance: NA; v_gene: TRBV5-5; CDR3nt: TGTGCCAGCAGCGGATCGACAGGGGGCAATGAAAAACTGTTTTTT; CDR3aa: CASSGSTGGNEKLFF
j_gene: TRBJ1-2; d_gene: NA; abundance: NA; v_gene: TRBV18; CDR3nt: TGTGCCAGCTCACCAGGAGCAGAAAACTATGGCTACACCTTC; CDR3aa: CASSPGAENYGYTF
j_gene: TRBJ1-2; d_gene: TRBD1; abundance: NA; v_gene: TRBV30; CDR3nt: TGTGCCTGGAGGACCGCAGGGGGTGTCCGGGGCTACACCTTC; CDR3aa: CAWRTAGGVRGYTF
j_gene: TRBJ2-7; d_gene: NA; abundance: NA; v_gene: TRBV7-9; CDR3nt: TGTGCCAGCAGGTGGATGGACTACGAGCAGTACTTC; CDR3aa: CASRWMDYEQYF
j_gene: TRBJ2-3; d_gene: NA; abundance: NA; v_gene: TRBV11-2; CDR3nt: TGTGCCAGCAGCTCGCCGTTCGGGGCCACCGGGGCAGATACGCAGTATTTT; CDR3aa: CASSSPFGATGADTQYF
j_gene: TRBJ1-2; d_gene: NA; abundance: NA; v_gene: TRBV5-4; CDR3nt: TGTGCCAGCAGCTTGAAGAACGGAAACTATGGCTACACCTTC; CDR3aa: CASSLKNGNYGYTF
j_gene: TRBJ1-2; d_gene: TRBD1; abundance: NA; v_gene: TRBV6-1; CDR3nt: TGTGCCAGCAGTGAATGGACAGGGGAGCCCCTTTATGGCTACACCTTC; CDR3aa: CASSEWTGEPLYGYTF
j_gene: TRBJ1-1; d_gene: NA; abundance: NA; v_gene: TRBV6-5; CDR3nt: TGTGCCAGCAGTTACAGGGGAGGCACTGAAGCTTTCTTT; CDR3aa: CASSYRGGTEAFF
j_gene: TRBJ2-2; d_gene: NA; abundance: NA; v_gene: TRBV11-2; CDR3nt: TGTGCCAGCAGTCCCAACGGGGTGGGGGGCTACACCGGGGAGCTGTTTTTT; CDR3aa: CASSPNGVGGYTGELFF
j_gene: TRBJ1-1; d_gene: NA; abundance: NA; v_gene: TRBV18; CDR3nt: TGTGCCAGCTCGTCGGTTCAGAACACTGAAGCTTTCTTT; CDR3aa: CASSSVQNTEAFF
j_gene: TRBJ1-1; d_gene: TRBD1; abundance: few; v_gene: TRBV27; CDR3nt: TGTGCCAGCAGGATACTCGACAGGGGTAAGAACACTGAAGCTTTCTTT; CDR3aa: CASRILDRGKNTEAFF
j_gene: TRBJ1-5; d_gene: TRBD1; abundance: NA; v_gene: TRBV2; CDR3nt: TGTGCCAGCAGTGACTTATTAGGACAGGGAATGATTAGCAATCAGCCCCAGCATTTT; CDR3aa: CASSDLLGQGMISNQPQHF
j_gene: TRBJ2-3; d_gene: TRBD2; abundance: once; v_gene: TRBV20-1; CDR3nt: TGCAGTGCCAGTACCGGGACTAGCGGGGGCCAATTCACCAGCACAGATACGCAGTATTTT; CDR3aa: CSASTGTSGGQFTSTDTQYF
j_gene: TRBJ2-3; d_gene: NA; abundance: NA; v_gene: TRBV7-9; CDR3nt: TGTGCCAGCTCCAACCCGGTCGGGTTACATACGCAGTATTTT; CDR3aa: CASSNPVGLHTQYF
j_gene: TRBJ2-2; d_gene: NA; abundance: NA; v_gene: TRBV5-8; CDR3nt: TGTGCCAGCAGCTCGGACAAGAACACCGGGGAGCTGTTTTTT; CDR3aa: CASSSDKNTGELFF
j_gene: TRBJ2-1; d_gene: TRBD1; abundance: NA; v_gene: TRBV7-9; CDR3nt: TGTGCCAGCAGCTTGGGGGACAGGGGGTTCAATGAGCAGTTCTTC; CDR3aa: CASSLGDRGFNEQFF
j_gene: TRBJ1-2; d_gene: NA; abundance: NA; v_gene: TRBV4-1; CDR3nt: TGCGCCAGCAGCCAACCGACAGTGGTTAACTATGGCTACACCTTC; CDR3aa: CASSQPTVVNYGYTF
j_gene: TRBJ2-5; d_gene: TRBD2; abundance: NA; v_gene: TRBV27; CDR3nt: TGTGCCAGCAGTTCGCCGGGACTAGCGGGGGGGCGGGGGACCCAGTACTTC; CDR3aa: CASSSPGLAGGRGTQYF
j_gene: TRBJ1-1; d_gene: NA; abundance: NA; v_gene: TRBV19; CDR3nt: TGTGCCAGTAGTATGATGGTGAACACTGAAGCTTTCTTT; CDR3aa: CASSMMVNTEAFF
j_gene: TRBJ1-1; d_gene: NA; abundance: NA; v_gene: TRBV6-5; CDR3nt: TGTGCCAGCAGTTACTCCGCGGGGCGGACTGAAGCTTTCTTT; CDR3aa: CASSYSAGRTEAFF
j_gene: TRBJ1-5; d_gene: TRBD1; abundance: NA; v_gene: TRBV19; CDR3nt: TGTGCCAGTGGGACAGGGGGCAATCAGCCCCAGCATTTT; CDR3aa: CASGTGGNQPQHF
j_gene: TRBJ1-1; d_gene: NA; abundance: NA; v_gene: TRBV5-1; CDR3nt: TGCGCCAGCAGCCCCTTTGGGGGCGCATACACTGAAGCTTTCTTT; CDR3aa: CASSPFGGAYTEAFF
j_gene: TRBJ1-5; d_gene: NA; abundance: once; v_gene: TRBV6-6; CDR3nt: TGTGCCAGCAGTTACTCCCGGGATCAGCCCCAGCATTTT; CDR3aa: CASSYSRDQPQHF